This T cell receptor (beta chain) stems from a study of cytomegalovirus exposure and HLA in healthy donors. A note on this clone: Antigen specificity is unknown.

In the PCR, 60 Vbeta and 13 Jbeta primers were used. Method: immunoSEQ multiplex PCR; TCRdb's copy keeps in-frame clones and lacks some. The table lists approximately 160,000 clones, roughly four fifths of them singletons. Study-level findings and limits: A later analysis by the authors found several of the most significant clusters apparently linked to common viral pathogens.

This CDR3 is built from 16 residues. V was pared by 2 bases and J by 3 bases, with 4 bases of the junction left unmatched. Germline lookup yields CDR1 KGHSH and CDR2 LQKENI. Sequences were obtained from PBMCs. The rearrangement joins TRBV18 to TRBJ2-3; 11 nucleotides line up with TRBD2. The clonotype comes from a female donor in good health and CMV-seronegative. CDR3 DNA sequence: TGTGCCAGCTCACCAGACGCTAGCGGGGGGACAGATACGCAGTATTTT. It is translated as CASSPDASGGTDTQYF.